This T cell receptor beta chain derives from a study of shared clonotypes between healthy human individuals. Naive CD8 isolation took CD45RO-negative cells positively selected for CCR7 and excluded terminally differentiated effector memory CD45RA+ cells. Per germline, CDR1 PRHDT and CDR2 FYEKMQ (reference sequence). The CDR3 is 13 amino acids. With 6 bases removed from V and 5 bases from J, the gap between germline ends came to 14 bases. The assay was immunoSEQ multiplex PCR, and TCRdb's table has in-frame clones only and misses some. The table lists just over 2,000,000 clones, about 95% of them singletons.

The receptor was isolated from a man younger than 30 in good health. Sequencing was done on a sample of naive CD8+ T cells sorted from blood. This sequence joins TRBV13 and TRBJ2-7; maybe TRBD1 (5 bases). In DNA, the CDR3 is TGTGCCAGCAGTACCCCCTGGGGCGACGAGCAGTACTTC. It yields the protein CASSTPWGDEQYF.